Listed below are T cell receptor beta chains from one sample, sequenced in a study of PD-1 blockade in classical Hodgkin lymphoma. TCRdb's table, derived via immunoSEQ multiplex PCR, lists solely in-frame clones and lacks some. The repertoire has roughly 100,000 clones, about nine tenths of them found once; the top ten carry about 20%. This material consisted of peripheral blood mononuclear cells (PBMCs), taken before the fourth cycle of nivolumab. The receptors originated from a human donor with classical Hodgkin lymphoma. Both conserved end residues are part of each CDR3. Fields, in order: CDR3 protein, V gene.

CASSILTRHTF TRBV11-2
CASSLSLSESYNEQFF TRBV5-4
CASSFEGLGEQYF TRBV27
CASSSGQGEKLFF TRBV5-1
CASSQEPPRGWNYGYTF TRBV4-3
CSVRIANTEAFF TRBV29-1
CASSPRRTSGREYEQFF TRBV9
CASSHRDSGNTIYF TRBV5-4
CASSIVRTEQFF TRBV19
CASSFRQSTGELFF TRBV11-3
CASSFSQAGGNTGELFF TRBV7-2